This T cell receptor beta chain originates from a study of radiotherapy plus CTLA-4 blockade in lung cancer. Study at large: Objective responses were documented in 15% to 20% of patients, with disease control in roughly 30%.

The CDR3 runs 14 residues. V lost 1 base, J lost 11 bases, and 7 bases stayed unmatched. Germline CDR1 is WNHNN and CDR2 is SYGVQD (reference sequence). Measured with immunoSEQ multiplex PCR; TCRdb has only the in-frame clones, and not every one. The profile shows over 85,000 clones, roughly four fifths of them singletons. Whole-study results and caveats: Among reported predictors of response, early blood T cell clone dynamics with interferon-beta performed best. Blood-borne expansion of tumor-derived TCR clones followed radiotherapy plus ipilimumab.

Notes on this clone: Its target is unknown.

The chain uses TRBV10-1 and TRBJ1-1, with 10 bases lining up with TRBD1. This receptor was taken from a human donor with non-small cell lung cancer that progressed on radiotherapy plus ipilimumab. The sequenced sample was peripheral blood, obtained from a patient treated with radiotherapy plus ipilimumab. The CDR3: CASSEFVGQGLAFF. DNA for the CDR3: TGCGCCAGCAGTGAGTTCGTGGGACAGGGGTTGGCTTTCTTT.